This T cell receptor beta chain comes out of a study of T cell repertoires in cytomegalovirus infection. Study-level results: HLA-C-restricted CMV-specific TCR beta clonotypes prevailed in the ex vivo response.

V lost 5 bases and J lost 3, with 16 bases in between. The V gene's germline CDR1 is LNHDA and CDR2 SQIVND (reference sequence). The CDR3 covers 15 residues. TCRdb reprocessed the reads with MiXCR, giving one entry per CDR3 protein. Of roughly 160,000 distinct CDR3 sequences listed, 20% to 25% are singletons. This clonotype occurred a few times. Its antigen is not known. V is TRBV19 and J is TRBJ1-1, with TRBD1 as a possible D gene (5 bases). The receptor was isolated from a human donor in good health (CMV status not recorded). Some clones in this sample may be carry-over from other donors' samples. Sequencing used CD8+ T cells from cultured PBMCs, obtained from culture after CMV antigen stimulation. Written as DNA, the CDR3 is TGTGCCAGTAGTGAGGGGCCGACAGCTTACACTGAAGCTTTCTTT. Translating it yields CASSEGPTAYTEAFF.